This TCR beta chain originates from a study of T cells in localized non-small cell lung cancer. V shed 4 bases, J shed 1 base, and the junction held 8 bases outside the gene matches. CDR1 and CDR2 from the germline V gene are SGHRS and YFSETQ. The CDR3 runs 16 residues. Study observations and caveats: For the top 100 tumor clones, a median about 50 also appeared in adjacent lung. Sequencing was restricted to one tumor region; therefore, heterogeneity remains possible.

Profiled with immunoSEQ multiplex PCR; TCRdb holds only in-frame clones, not every one. This sample has approximately 3,200 clones, with 23% found just once. Details on this clone: Its antigen is still unknown.

This clonotype originated in a woman aged 40 to 75 with stage I lung adenocarcinoma. The sequences come from lung tumor tissue, collected before any cancer treatment. This chain connects TRBV5-1 to TRBJ1-1; the match to TRBD1 covers 9 bases. CDR3 DNA: TGCGCCAGCAGCGCGGGACAGGGCCTAGGGAACACTGAAGCTTTCTTT. Translation gives CASSAGQGLGNTEAFF.